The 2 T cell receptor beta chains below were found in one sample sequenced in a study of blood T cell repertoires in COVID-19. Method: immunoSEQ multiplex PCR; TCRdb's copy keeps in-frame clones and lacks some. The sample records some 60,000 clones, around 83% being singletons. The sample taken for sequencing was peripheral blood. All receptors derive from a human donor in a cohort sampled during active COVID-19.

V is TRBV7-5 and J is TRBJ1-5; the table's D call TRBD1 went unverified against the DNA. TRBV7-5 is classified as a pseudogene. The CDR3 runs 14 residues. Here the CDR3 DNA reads TGTGTCAGAAGCTTAGGGCAGGGGGATCAGCCCCAGCATTTT. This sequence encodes CVRSLGQGDQPQHF.

As DNA, the CDR3 is TGTGCCAGCAGCTTAGATGGGGGCTCACCCCTCCACTTT. Its protein product is CASSLDGGSPLHF. The chain uses TRBV11-3 and TRBJ1-6; TRBD1 might be the D (6 bases). V was cut by 0 bases and J by 10 bases, with 7 bases left in between. Germline V gene data show CDR1 as SGHNT and CDR2 as YENEEA. This CDR3 is 13 amino acids long.